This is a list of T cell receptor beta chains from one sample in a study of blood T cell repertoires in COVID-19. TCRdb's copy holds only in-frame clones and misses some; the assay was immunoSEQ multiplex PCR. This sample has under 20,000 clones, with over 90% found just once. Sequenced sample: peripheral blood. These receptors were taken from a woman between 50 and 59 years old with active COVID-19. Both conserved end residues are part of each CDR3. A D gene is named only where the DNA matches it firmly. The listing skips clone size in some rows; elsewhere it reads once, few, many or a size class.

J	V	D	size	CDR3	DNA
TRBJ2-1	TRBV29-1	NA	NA	CSVRAGGNEQFF	TGCAGCGTTCGTGCGGGTGGCAATGAGCAGTTCTTC
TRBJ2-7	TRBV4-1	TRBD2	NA	CASSQHSGRLYEQYF	TGCGCCAGCAGCCAGCATAGCGGGAGGCTCTACGAGCAGTACTTC
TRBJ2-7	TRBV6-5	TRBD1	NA	CASSPRTGLVLEQYF	TGTGCCAGCAGTCCCAGGACAGGTCTAGTCCTCGAGCAGTACTTC
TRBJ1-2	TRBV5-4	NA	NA	CASTSDGYGYTF	TGTGCCAGCACCTCAGACGGGTATGGCTACACCTTC
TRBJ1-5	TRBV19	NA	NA	CASSPTVGHSNQPQHF	TGTGCCAGTAGTCCGACAGTGGGACATAGCAATCAGCCCCAGCATTTT
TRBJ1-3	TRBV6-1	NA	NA	CASSEEGTFGNTIYF	TGTGCCAGCAGTGAAGAGGGGACATTTGGAAACACCATATATTTT
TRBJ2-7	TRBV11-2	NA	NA	CASSLIEASEQYF	TGTGCCAGCAGCTTAATTGAGGCTTCCGAGCAGTACTTC
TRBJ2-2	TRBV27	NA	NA	CASSEPPASQGHRTGELFF	TGTGCCAGCAGTGAACCCCCTGCCTCGCAGGGGCATCGGACCGGGGAGCTGTTTTTT
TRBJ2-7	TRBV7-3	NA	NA	CASSAGTGPYEQYF	TGTGCCAGCAGCGCCGGGACTGGGCCCTACGAGCAGTACTTC
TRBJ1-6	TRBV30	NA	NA	CAWTRTASPSSPLHF	TGTGCCTGGACCCGGACAGCTAGCCCATCTTCACCCCTCCACTTT
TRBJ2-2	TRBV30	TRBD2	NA	CAWSVFLAGASNTGELFF	TGTGCCTGGAGTGTATTTCTAGCGGGAGCCTCGAACACCGGGGAGCTGTTTTTT
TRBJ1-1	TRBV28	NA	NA	CASSLGWGDVGEAFF	TGTGCCAGCAGTTTAGGATGGGGGGATGTTGGTGAAGCTTTCTTT
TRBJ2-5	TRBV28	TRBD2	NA	CASSPRGSGSEETQYF	TGTGCCAGCAGTCCCCGGGGTAGCGGGAGTGAAGAGACCCAGTACTTC
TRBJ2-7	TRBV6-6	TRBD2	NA	CASIYDPSGRPTSQYF	TGTGCCAGCATTTATGACCCTAGCGGGAGGCCTACGTCGCAGTACTTC
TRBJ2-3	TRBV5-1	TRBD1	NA	CASSLTGLRDTQYF	TGCGCCAGCAGCCTGACAGGGTTGAGAGATACGCAGTATTTT
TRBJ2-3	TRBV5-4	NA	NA	CASSLRGGPRTDTQYF	TGTGCCAGCAGCTTGCGTGGCGGGCCTCGCACAGATACGCAGTATTTT
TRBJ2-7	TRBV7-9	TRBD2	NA	CASSPRTSGSYEQYF	TGTGCCAGCAGCCCGAGGACTAGCGGTTCCTACGAGCAGTACTTC
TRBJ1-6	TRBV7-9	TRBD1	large	CASSLAEGAGSPLHF	TGTGCCAGCAGCTTAGCAGAGGGGGCCGGTTCACCCCTCCACTTT
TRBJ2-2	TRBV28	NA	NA	CASIFGGTNTGELFF	TGTGCCAGCATTTTTGGCGGGACGAACACCGGGGAGCTGTTTTTT
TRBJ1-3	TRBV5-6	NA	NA	CASSLEQSGNTIYF	TGTGCCAGCAGCTTGGAACAATCTGGAAACACCATATATTTT
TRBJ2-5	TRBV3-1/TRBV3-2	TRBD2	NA	CASSNSGRMQETQYF	TGTGCCAGCAGCAATAGCGGGAGGATGCAAGAGACCCAGTACTTC
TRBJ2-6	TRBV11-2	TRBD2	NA	CASSTSGGWVSGANVLTF	TGTGCCAGCAGCACCTCCGGGGGGTGGGTGAGTGGGGCCAACGTCCTGACTTTC
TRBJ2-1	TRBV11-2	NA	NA	CASSTQRGASYNEQFF	TGTGCCAGCAGCACCCAAAGGGGTGCCTCCTACAATGAGCAGTTCTTC
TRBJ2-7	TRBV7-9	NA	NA	CASSRLAGVQEQYF	TGTGCCAGCAGCCGACTAGCAGGGGTACAGGAGCAGTACTTC
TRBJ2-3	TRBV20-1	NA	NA	CSASYYSSTDTQYF	TGCAGTGCTAGTTATTACTCTAGCACAGATACGCAGTATTTT
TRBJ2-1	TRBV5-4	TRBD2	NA	CASSVSLGGDYNEQFF	TGTGCCAGCAGCGTATCTTTGGGAGGGGACTACAATGAGCAGTTCTTC
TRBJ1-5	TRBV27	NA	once	CASSGGNSNQPQHF	TGTGCCAGCAGTGGAGGGAATAGCAATCAGCCCCAGCATTTT
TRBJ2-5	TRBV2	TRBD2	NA	CASGYSGRSETQYF	TGTGCCAGCGGATATAGCGGGAGATCCGAGACCCAGTACTTC
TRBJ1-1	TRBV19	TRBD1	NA	CASSIQGAGEAFF	TGTGCCAGTAGTATCCAGGGGGCGGGTGAAGCTTTCTTT
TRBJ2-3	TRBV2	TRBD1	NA	CASSVRQGEDTQYF	TGTGCCAGCAGTGTACGACAGGGGGAGGATACGCAGTATTTT
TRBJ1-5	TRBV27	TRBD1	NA	CASETGEAQDQPQHF	TGTGCCAGCGAAACAGGGGAAGCGCAGGATCAGCCCCAGCATTTT
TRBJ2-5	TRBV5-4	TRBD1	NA	CASSAQGAGETQYF	TGTGCCAGCAGCGCTCAGGGGGCAGGTGAGACCCAGTACTTC
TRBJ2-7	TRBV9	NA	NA	CASSVGSRVGEQYF	TGTGCCAGCAGCGTAGGAAGCAGGGTGGGTGAGCAGTACTTC
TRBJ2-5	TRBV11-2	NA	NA	CASNLGADLYQETQYF	TGTGCCAGCAACTTAGGAGCGGACTTGTACCAAGAGACCCAGTACTTC
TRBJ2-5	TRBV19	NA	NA	CASNPDRTQETQYF	TGTGCCAGTAACCCAGACAGGACTCAAGAGACCCAGTACTTC
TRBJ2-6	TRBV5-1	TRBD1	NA	CASSAGSGGGGANVLTF	TGCGCCAGCAGCGCGGGCTCAGGGGGTGGTGGGGCCAACGTCCTGACTTTC
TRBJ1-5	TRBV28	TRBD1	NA	CASSSNRQGAGRQPQHF	TGTGCCAGCAGTTCAAACCGACAGGGGGCGGGACGGCAGCCCCAGCATTTT